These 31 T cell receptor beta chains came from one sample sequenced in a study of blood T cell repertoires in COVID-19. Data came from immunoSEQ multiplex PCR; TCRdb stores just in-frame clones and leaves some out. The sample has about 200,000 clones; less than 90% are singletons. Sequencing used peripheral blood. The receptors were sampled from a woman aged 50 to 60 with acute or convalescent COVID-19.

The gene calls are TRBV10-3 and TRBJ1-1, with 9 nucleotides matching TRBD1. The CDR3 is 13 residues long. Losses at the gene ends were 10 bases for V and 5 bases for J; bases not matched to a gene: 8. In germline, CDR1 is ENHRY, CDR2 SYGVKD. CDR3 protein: CATHPTGGTEAFF. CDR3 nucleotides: TGTGCCACCCATCCGACAGGGGGTACTGAAGCTTTCTTT.

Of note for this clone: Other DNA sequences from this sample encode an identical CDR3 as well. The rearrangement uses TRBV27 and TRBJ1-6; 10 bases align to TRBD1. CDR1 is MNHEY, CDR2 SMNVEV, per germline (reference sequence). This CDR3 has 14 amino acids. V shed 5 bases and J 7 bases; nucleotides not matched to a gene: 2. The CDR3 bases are TGTGCCAGCAGTCCGGGACAGGGGAATTCACCCCTCCACTTT. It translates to CASSPGQGNSPLHF.

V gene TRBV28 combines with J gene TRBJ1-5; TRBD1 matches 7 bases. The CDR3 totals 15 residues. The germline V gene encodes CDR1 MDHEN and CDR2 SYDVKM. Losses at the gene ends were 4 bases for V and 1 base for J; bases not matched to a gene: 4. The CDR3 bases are TGTGCCAGCAGTTGGAGACAGGGAAGCAATCAGCCCCAGCATTTT. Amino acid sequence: CASSWRQGSNQPQHF.

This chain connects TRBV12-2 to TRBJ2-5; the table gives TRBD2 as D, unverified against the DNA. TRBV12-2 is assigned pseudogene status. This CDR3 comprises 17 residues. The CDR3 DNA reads TGTGCAAGTCGCCCCAGAGGGGTTAGCGGGTCCCAAGAGACCCAGTACTTC. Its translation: CASRPRGVSGSQETQYF.

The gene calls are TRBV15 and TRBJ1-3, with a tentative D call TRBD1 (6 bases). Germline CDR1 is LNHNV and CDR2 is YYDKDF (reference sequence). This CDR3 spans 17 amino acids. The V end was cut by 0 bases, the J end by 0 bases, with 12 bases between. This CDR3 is CATSREPTGYSGNTIYF. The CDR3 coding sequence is TGTGCCACCAGCAGAGAGCCCACAGGGTACTCTGGAAACACCATATATTTT.

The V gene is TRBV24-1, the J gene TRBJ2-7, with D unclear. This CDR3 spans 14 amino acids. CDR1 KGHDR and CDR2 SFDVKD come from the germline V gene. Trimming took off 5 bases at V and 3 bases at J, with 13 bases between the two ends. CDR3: CATSVARKNYEQYF. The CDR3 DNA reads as TGTGCCACCAGTGTGGCCCGCAAGAACTACGAGCAGTACTTC.

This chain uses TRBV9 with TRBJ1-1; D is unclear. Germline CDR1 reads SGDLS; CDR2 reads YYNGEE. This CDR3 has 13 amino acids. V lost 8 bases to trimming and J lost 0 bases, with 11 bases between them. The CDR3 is CARTLGMNTEAFF. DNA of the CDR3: TGTGCCAGGACCCTGGGCATGAACACTGAAGCTTTCTTT.

The CDR3 nucleotides read TGTGCCATCAGTGAGTCAGGGACTAGTGCAGATACGCAGTATTTT. This codes for CAISESGTSADTQYF. V usage is TRBV10-3 and J usage is TRBJ2-3, with 8 bases aligning to TRBD2. The CDR3 totals 15 residues. The junction had 3 bases not matched to a gene; V was cut back by 0 bases and J by 4 bases. Germline V gene sequence: CDR1 ENHRY, CDR2 SYGVKD.

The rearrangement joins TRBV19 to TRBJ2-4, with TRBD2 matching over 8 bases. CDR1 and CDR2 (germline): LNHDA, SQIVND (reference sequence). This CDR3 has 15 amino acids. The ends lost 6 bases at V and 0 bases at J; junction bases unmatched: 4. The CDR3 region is CASSTSGLAKNIQYF. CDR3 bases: TGTGCCAGTAGCACTAGCGGTCTAGCCAAAAACATTCAGTACTTC.

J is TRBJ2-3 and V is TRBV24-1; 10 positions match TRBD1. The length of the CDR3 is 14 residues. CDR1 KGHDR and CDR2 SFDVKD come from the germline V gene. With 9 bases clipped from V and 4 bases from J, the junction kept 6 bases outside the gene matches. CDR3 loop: CATLPGTGADTQYF. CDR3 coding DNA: TGTGCCACCCTACCGGGGACAGGGGCAGATACGCAGTATTTT.

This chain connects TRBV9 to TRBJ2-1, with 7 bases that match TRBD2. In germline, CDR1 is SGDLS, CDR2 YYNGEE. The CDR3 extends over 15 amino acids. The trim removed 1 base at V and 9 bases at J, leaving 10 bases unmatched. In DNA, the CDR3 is TGTGCCAGCAGCGTACCTCTCACGGGAGGTGCTGAGCAGTTCTTC. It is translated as CASSVPLTGGAEQFF.

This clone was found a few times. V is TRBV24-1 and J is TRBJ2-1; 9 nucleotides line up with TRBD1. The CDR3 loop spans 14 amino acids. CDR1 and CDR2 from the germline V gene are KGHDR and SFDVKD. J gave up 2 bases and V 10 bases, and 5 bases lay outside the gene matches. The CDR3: CATAGTGTYNEQFF. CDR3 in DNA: TGTGCCACAGCCGGGACAGGGACCTACAATGAGCAGTTCTTC.

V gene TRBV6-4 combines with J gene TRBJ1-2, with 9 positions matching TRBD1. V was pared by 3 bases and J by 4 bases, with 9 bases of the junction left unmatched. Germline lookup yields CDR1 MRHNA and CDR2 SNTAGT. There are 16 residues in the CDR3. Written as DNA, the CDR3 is TGTGCCAGCAGTGAAGCGACAGGGGGGCTCGTCTATGGCTACACCTTC. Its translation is CASSEATGGLVYGYTF.

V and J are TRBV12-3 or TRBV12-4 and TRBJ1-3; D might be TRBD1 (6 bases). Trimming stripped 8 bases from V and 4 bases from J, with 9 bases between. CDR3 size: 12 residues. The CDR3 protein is CASQDRGNTIYF. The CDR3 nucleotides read TGTGCCAGCCAAGACAGGGGAAACACCATATATTTT.

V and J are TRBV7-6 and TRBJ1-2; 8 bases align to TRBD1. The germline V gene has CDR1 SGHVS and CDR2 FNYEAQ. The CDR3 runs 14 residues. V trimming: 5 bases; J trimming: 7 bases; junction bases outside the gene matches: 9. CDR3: CASSRGQGTIGYTF. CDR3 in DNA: TGTGCCAGCAGCCGTGGACAGGGAACTATTGGCTACACCTTC.

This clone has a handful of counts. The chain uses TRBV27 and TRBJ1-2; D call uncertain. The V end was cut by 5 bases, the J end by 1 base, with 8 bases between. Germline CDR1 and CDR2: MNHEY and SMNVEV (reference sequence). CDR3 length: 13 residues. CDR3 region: CASSQTYNYGYTF. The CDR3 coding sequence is TGTGCCAGCAGTCAGACATATAACTATGGCTACACCTTC.

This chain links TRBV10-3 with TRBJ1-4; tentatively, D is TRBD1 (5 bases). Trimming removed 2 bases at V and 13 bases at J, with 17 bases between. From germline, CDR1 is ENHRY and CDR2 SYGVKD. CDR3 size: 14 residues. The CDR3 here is CAISEEARGIGLFF. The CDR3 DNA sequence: TGTGCCATCAGTGAGGAAGCTCGGGGGATCGGACTGTTTTTT.

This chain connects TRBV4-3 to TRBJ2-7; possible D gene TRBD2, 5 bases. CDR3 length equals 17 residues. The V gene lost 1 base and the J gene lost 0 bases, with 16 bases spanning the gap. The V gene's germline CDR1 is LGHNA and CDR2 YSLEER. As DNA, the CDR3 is TGCGCCAGCAGCCAAGGCCTACTGCGGGCTGACTCCTACGAGCAGTACTTC. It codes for CASSQGLLRADSYEQYF.

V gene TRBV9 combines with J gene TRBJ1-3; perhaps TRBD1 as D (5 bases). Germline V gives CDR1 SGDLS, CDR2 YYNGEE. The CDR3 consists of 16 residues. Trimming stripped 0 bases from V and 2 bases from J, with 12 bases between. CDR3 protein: CASSVGEGFAGNTIYF. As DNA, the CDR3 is TGTGCCAGCAGCGTAGGGGAGGGGTTCGCTGGAAACACCATATATTTT.

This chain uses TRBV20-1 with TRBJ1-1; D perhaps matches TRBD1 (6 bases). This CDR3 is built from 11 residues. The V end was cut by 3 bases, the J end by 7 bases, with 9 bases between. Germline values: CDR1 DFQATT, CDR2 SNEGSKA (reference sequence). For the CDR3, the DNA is TGCAGTGCTAGGCTGACAGGTGAAGCTTTCTTT. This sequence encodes CSARLTGEAFF.

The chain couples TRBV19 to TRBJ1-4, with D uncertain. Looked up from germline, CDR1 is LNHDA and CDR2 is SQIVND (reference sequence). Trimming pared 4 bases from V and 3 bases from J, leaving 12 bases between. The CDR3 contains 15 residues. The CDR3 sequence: CASSSIDQANEKLFF. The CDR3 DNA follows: TGTGCCAGTAGTAGCATCGACCAGGCTAATGAAAAACTGTTTTTT.

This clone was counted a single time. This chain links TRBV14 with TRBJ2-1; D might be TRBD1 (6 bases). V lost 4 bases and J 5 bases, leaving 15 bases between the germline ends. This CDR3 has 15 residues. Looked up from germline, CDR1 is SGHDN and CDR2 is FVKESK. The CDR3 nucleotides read TGTGCCAGCAGCCGGCGACAGGTTATCGACAATGAGCAGTTCTTC. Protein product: CASSRRQVIDNEQFF.

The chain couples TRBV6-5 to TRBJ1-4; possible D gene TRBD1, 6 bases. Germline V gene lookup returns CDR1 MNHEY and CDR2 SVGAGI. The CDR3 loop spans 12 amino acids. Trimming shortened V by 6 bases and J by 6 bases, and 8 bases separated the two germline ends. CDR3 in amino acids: CASRNRDEKLFF. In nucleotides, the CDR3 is TGTGCCAGCAGGAACAGGGATGAAAAACTGTTTTTT.

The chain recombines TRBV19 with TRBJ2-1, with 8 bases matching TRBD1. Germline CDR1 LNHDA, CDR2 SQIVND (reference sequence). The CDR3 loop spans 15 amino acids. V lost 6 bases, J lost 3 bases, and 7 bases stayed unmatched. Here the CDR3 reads CASRDGQGHYNEQFF. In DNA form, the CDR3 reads TGTGCCAGTAGGGACGGACAGGGACACTACAATGAGCAGTTCTTC.

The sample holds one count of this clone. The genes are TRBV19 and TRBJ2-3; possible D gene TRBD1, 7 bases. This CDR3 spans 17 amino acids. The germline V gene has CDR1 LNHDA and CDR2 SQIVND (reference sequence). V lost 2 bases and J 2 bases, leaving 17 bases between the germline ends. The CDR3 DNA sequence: TGTGCCAGTAGTATATCCAGGGGGGCTAGAAACACAGATACGCAGTATTTT. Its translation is CASSISRGARNTDTQYF.

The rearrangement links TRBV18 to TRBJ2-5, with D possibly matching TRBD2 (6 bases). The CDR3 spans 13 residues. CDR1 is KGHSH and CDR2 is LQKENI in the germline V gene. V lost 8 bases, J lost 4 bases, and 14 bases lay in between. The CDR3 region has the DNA TGTGCCAGCACTTGGGGACTGGGAGAGACCCAGTACTTC. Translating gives CASTWGLGETQYF.

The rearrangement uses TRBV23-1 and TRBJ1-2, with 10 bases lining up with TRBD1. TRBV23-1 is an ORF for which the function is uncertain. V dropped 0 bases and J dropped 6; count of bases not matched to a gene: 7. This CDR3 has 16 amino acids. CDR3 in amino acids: CASSQSLTGGGDGYTF. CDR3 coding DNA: TGCGCCAGCAGTCAATCGCTGACAGGGGGCGGAGATGGCTACACCTTC.

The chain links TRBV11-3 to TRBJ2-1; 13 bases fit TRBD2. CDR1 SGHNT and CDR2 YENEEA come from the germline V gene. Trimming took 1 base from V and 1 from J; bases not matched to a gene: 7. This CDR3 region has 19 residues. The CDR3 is CASSLVRLAGGSSYNEQFF. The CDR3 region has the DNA TGTGCCAGCAGCTTAGTGCGACTAGCGGGGGGTAGTTCCTACAATGAGCAGTTCTTC.

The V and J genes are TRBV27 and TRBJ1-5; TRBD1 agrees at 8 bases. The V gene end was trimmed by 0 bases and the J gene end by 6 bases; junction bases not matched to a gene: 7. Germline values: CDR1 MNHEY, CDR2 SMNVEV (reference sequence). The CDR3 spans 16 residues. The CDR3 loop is CASSLSIGQGPQPQHF. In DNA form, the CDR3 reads TGTGCCAGCAGTTTATCGATCGGACAGGGTCCTCAGCCCCAGCATTTT.

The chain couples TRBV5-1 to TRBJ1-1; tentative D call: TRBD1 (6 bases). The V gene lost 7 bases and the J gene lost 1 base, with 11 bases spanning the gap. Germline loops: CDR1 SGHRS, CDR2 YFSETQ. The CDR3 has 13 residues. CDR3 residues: CASQQGRNTEAFF. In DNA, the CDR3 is TGCGCCAGCCAACAGGGCAGGAACACTGAAGCTTTCTTT. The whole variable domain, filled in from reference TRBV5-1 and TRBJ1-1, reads KAGVTQTPRYLIKTRGQQVTLSCSPISGHRSVSWYQQTPGQGLQFLFEYFSETQRNKGNFPGRFSGRQFSNSRSEMNVSTLELGDSALYLCASQQGRNTEAFFGQGTRLTVV.

The CDR3, as DNA: TGTGCCAGCAGCCCAAGGACAGAGACCTACGAGCAGTACTTC. This sequence encodes CASSPRTETYEQYF. The chain is built from TRBV9 and TRBJ2-7; possible D gene TRBD1, 6 bases. Germline V gives CDR1 SGDLS, CDR2 YYNGEE. The CDR3 has 14 amino acids. The V end lost 4 bases, the J end lost 2 bases, and 13 bases lay between the germline ends.